The clone carrying this TCR beta chain occurred a few times. The antigen is undetermined. Staining for CD45RO/CCR7/CD25/CD127/CD95/CD27 allowed sorting of CD4+ naive, central memory, regulatory and stem cell-like memory cells. This sample was taken from a study of beta chain features in type 1 diabetes. The isolated RNA, all of it, was reverse transcribed, so expressed TCRB transcripts were what got sequenced. Data came from immunoSEQ multiplex PCR; TCRdb stores just in-frame clones and leaves some out. The sample shows 400,000 to 600,000 clones, 25% to 35% of them seen only once. General study results and limits: In these data, an HLA type influence on TCRB rearrangement remained unresolved. A moderate, significant TCRB CDR3 shortening appeared in type 1 diabetes across four CD4+ subsets. Equally in patients and controls, shorter templates might have been favored by PCR.

V was cut by 4 bases and J by 2 bases, with 6 bases left in between. The CDR3 contains 13 residues. From germline, CDR1 is LNHNV and CDR2 YYDKDF (reference sequence). The V and J genes are TRBV15 and TRBJ2-1; D possibly corresponds to TRBD2 (5 bases). The TCR was taken from a man aged 18-30 years in good health. Sequenced input: naive CD4+ T cells from blood. The CDR3 bases are TGTGCCACCAGCACGGGGACCTACAATGAGCAGTTCTTC. Its translation: CATSTGTYNEQFF. The full variable domain, with the rest looked up from reference TRBV15 and TRBJ2-1, is DAMVIQNPRYQVTQFGKPVTLSCSQTLNHNVMYWYQQKSSQAPKLLFHYYDKDFNNEADTPDNFQSRRPNTSFCFLDIRSPGLGDTAMYLCATSTGTYNEQFFGPGTRLTVL.